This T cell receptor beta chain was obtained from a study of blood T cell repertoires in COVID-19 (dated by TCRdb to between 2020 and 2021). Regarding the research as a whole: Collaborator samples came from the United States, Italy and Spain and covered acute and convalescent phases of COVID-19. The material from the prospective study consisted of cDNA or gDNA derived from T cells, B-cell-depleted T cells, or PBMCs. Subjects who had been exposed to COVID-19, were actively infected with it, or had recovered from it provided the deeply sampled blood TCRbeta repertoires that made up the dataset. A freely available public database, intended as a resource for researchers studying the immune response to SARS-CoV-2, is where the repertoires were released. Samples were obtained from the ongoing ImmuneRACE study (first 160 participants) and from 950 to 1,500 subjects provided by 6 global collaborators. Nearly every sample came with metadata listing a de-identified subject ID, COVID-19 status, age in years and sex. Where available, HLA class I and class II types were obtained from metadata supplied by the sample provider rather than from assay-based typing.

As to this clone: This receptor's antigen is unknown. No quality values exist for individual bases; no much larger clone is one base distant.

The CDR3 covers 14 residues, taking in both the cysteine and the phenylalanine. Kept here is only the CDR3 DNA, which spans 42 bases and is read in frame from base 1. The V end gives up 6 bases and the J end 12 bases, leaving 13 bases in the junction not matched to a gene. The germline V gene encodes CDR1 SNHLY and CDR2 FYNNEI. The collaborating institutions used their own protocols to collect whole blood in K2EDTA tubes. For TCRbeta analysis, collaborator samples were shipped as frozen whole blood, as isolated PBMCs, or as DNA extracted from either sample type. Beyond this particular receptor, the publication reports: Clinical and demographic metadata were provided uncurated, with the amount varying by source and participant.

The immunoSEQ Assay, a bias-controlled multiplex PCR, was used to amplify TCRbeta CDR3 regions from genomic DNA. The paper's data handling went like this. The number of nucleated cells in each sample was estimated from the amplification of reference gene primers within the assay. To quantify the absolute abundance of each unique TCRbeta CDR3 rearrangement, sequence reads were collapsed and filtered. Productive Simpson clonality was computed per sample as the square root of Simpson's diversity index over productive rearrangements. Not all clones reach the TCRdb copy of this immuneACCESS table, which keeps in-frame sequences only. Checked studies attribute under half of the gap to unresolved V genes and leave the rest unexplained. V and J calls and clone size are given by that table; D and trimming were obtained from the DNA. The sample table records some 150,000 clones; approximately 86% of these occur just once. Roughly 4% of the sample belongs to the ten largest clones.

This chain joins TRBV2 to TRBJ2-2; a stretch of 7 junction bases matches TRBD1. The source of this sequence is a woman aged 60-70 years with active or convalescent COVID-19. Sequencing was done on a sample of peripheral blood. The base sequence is TGTGCCAGCAGCTTAAGGGGGCAGGTGTACAAGCTGTTTTTT. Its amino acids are CASSLRGQVYKLFF.